This T cell receptor beta chain appears in the sequencing data of a study of control samples from healthy donors and cancer patients. The repertoire was sequenced with immunoSEQ multiplex PCR; TCRdb's copy has only in-frame clones and lacks some. Counted here are about 160,000 clones, approximately 94% occurring once; the ten biggest clones make up less than 15%. This clone has a single count. Different DNA sequences within this sample yield the same CDR3. V gave up 5 bases and J gave up 4 bases, with 12 bases separating them. The CDR3 spans 14 residues. Germline CDR1 and CDR2: SGHRS and YFSETQ. Sequenced sample: PBMCs. The J gene is TRBJ1-4, the V gene TRBV5-1, with a tentative D call TRBD1 (6 bases). The source of this sequence is a man between 60 and 75 years old with colorectal cancer. The CDR3 spells CASSPGQDNEKLFF. In DNA form, the CDR3 reads TGCGCCAGCAGTCCGGGACAAGATAATGAAAAACTGTTTTTT.